One T cell receptor (beta chain) is described in this entry. Its target is unknown. With only one base between it and a far larger clone, this is likely a read error. Amplification of TCR beta CDR3 from genomic DNA used two-round multiplex PCR. Every TRBV and TRBJ gene had its own specific primer in first-round PCR. In the second PCR round, amplification relied on universal primers. TCRdb re-derived calls from the multiplex PCR reads in MiXCR, one entry per CDR3 protein. This sample yields 13,000 to 15,000 distinct CDR3 sequences, of which approximately 50% are seen a single time; 38% belongs to the top ten. This record belongs to a study of prognosis after radiotherapy for stage I lung cancer. About the study: Metastases at distant sites emerged in a handful of patients after radiotherapy, at a median of around 7 months, whereas under 18 showed no significant progression.

Study results and limitations: The way patients used TRBV and TRBJ genes reportedly differed depending on whether they had metastases. Patients who went on to get distant metastases had lower Shannon entropy after stereotactic body radiation therapy.

The CDR3 has 14 residues. Trimming stripped 5 bases from V and 9 bases from J, with 17 bases between. The V gene's germline CDR1 is MNHEY and CDR2 SVGAGI. The V gene is TRBV6-5, the J gene TRBJ2-1; TRBD1 is a possible D gene (5 bases). This material consisted of PBMCs, taken before or after stereotactic body radiation therapy (not recorded which). The sequence came from a donor over 45 with non-small cell lung cancer. CDR3 DNA sequence: TGTGCCAGCAGTGAAGCTCAGGGTTTCAGTGAGCAGTTCTTC. The encoded protein is CASSEAQGFSEQFF.